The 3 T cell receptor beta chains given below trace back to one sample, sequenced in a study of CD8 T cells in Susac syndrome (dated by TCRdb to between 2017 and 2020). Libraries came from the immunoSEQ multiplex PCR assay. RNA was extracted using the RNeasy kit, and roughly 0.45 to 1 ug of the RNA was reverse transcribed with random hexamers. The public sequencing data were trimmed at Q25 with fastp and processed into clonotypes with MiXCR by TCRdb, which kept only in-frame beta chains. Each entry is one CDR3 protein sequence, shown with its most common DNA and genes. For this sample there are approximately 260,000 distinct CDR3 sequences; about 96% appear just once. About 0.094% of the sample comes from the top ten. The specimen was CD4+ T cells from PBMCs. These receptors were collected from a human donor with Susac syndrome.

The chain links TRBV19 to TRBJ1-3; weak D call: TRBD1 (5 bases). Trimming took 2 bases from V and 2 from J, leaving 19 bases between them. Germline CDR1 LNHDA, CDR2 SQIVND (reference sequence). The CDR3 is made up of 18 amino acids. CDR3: CASSISLRYRMAGNTIYF. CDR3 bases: TGTGCCAGTAGTATATCCCTACGTTACAGGATGGCTGGAAACACCATATATTTT. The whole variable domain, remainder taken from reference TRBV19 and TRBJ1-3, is DGGITQSPKYLFRKEGQNVTLSCEQNLNHDAMYWYRQDPGQGLRLIYYSQIVNDFQKGDIAEGYSVSREKKESFPLTVTSAQKNPTAFYLCASSISLRYRMAGNTIYFGEGSWLTVV.

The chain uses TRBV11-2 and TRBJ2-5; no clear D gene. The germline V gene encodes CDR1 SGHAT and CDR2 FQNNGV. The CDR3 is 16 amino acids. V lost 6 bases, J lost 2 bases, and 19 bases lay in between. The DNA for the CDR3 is TGTGCCAGCAGATTAAAAGGTCTCTCTTCACAAGAGACCCAGTACTTC. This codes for CASRLKGLSSQETQYF.

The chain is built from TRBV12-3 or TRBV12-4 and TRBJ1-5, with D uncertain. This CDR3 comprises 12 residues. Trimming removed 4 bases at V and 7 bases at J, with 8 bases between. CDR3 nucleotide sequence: TGTGCCAGCAGTTCCCCTAAGCAGCCCCAGCATTTT. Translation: CASSSPKQPQHF.